One and the same sample provided the 28 T cell receptor beta chains below, sequenced in a study of response to subunit inactivated influenza vaccine. TCRdb recomputed calls from the RT-PCR reads with MiXCR, one row per CDR3 protein. The table records about 170,000 distinct CDR3 sequences, less than 15% of them present only once. This sample was also put to use in a study of T cells expressing NK-cell markers. From that paper: For TCR beta, cDNA was produced by 5'RACE template switching with UMIs.

Sequenced here: CD8+ T cells sorted from PBMCs, sampled approximately 12 days after vaccination. The receptors were gathered from a man aged 50 or older who received an inactivated influenza vaccine.

There are a few counts of this clonotype. This rearrangement joins TRBV4-3 to TRBJ2-3; D is perhaps TRBD2 (6 bases). The CDR3 totals 15 residues. V shed 3 bases and J shed 0 bases, with 10 bases lying between them. Germline V gene sequence: CDR1 LGHNA, CDR2 YSLEER. Written as DNA, the CDR3 is TGCGCCAGCAGCCATGGACTATCTAGCACAGATACGCAGTATTTT. It translates to CASSHGLSSTDTQYF.

The V gene is TRBV5-1, the J gene TRBJ2-2, with TRBD2 as a possible D gene (5 bases). This CDR3 comprises 14 residues. In germline, CDR1 is SGHRS, CDR2 YFSETQ. V lost 2 bases and J lost 2, with 7 bases in between. The CDR3 region has the DNA TGCGCCAGCAGCTTCACTAGAAACACCGGGGAGCTGTTTTTT. This codes for CASSFTRNTGELFF.

Regarding this clonotype: A read error may explain this, as a much larger clone is one base away. The CDR3, as DNA: TGCGCCAGCAGCCCCCGGGCGGAGAATGCCTACAATGAGCAGTTCTTC. It codes for CASSPRAENAYNEQFF. J is TRBJ2-1 and V is TRBV4-3, with unresolved D. Germline V gene sequence: CDR1 LGHNA, CDR2 YSLEER. This CDR3 comprises 16 residues. V shed 4 bases and J shed 2 bases, with 15 bases lying between them.

The chain employs TRBV7-3 and TRBJ2-2; D gene unclear. From germline, CDR1 is SGHTA and CDR2 FQGTGA. V shed 2 bases and J shed 1 base, with 5 bases lying between them. This CDR3 has 14 residues. The CDR3 sequence is CASSLPQNTGELFF. CDR3 in DNA: TGTGCCAGCAGCTTACCCCAGAACACCGGGGAGCTGTTTTTT.

As for this clonotype: One base away lies a much larger clone, so this may be a sequencing read error. The V call is TRBV7-6, the J call TRBJ1-2; the D is unclear. The CDR3 consists of 12 residues. The V gene lost 5 bases and the J gene lost 5 bases, with 9 bases spanning the gap. Germline V gives CDR1 SGHVS, CDR2 FNYEAQ. The CDR3 coding sequence is TGTGCCAGCAGCCCAGACTATTATGGCTACACCTTC. Protein product: CASSPDYYGYTF.

The chain couples TRBV4-2 to TRBJ2-1, with TRBD2 matching over 8 bases. The V and J ends lost 0 bases and 3 bases, in that order; junction bases with no gene match: 4. The CDR3 consists of 16 residues. Per germline, CDR1 LGHNA and CDR2 YNFKEQ. The CDR3 is CASSQDPGLGYNEQFF. The CDR3 nucleotides read TGTGCCAGCAGCCAAGACCCGGGACTAGGCTACAATGAGCAGTTCTTC.

The V and J genes are TRBV12-3 or TRBV12-4 and TRBJ2-1; possible D gene TRBD1, 6 bases. Trimming cost V 3 bases and J 9 bases, with 12 bases left between them. CDR3 length: 13 residues. In DNA form, the CDR3 reads TGTGCCAGCAGTTTCCCAGGGGCGAGTGAGCAGTTCTTC. Residues: CASSFPGASEQFF.

This clonotype was picked up a small number of times. The rearrangement joins TRBV9 to TRBJ2-2; D perhaps matches TRBD2 (5 bases). The germline V gene encodes CDR1 SGDLS and CDR2 YYNGEE. The CDR3 length is 15 residues. V was pared by 3 bases and J by 6 bases, with 15 bases between. The CDR3 bases are TGTGCCAGCAGCGAGGAAGCGGAGCCCCCCGGGGAGCTGTTTTTT. This encodes CASSEEAEPPGELFF.

The chain carries TRBV5-1 and TRBJ2-1; 12 nucleotides line up with TRBD1. The CDR3 sequence is 15 residues long. Trimming at V came to 4 bases and at J to 8 bases, leaving 7 bases not matched to a gene. Germline assignment: CDR1 SGHRS and CDR2 YFSETQ. The CDR3 here is CASSGRDRGRDEQFF. For the CDR3, the DNA is TGCGCCAGCAGCGGCCGGGACAGGGGGCGGGATGAGCAGTTCTTC.

This clonotype was observed a few times. V usage is TRBV10-3 and J usage is TRBJ2-1; TRBD2 agrees at 7 bases. The CDR3 is made up of 11 amino acids. Germline assignment: CDR1 ENHRY and CDR2 SYGVKD. Trimming took 7 bases from V and 12 from J; bases not matched to a gene: 6. The CDR3 sequence is CAIKGGSRQFF. As DNA, the CDR3 is TGTGCCATCAAAGGCGGGAGTAGGCAGTTCTTC.

The chain joins TRBV14 to TRBJ2-2; the match to TRBD1 covers 8 bases. V dropped 2 bases and J dropped 4; count of bases not matched to a gene: 6. The germline gives CDR1 SGHDN, CDR2 FVKESK. This CDR3 has 16 amino acids. CDR3 in amino acids: CASSQRQGFFTGELFF. The CDR3 DNA is TGTGCCAGCAGCCAAAGACAGGGGTTCTTCACCGGGGAGCTGTTTTTT.

This clonotype was seen a few times. The V call is TRBV5-1, the J call TRBJ2-6; 9 nucleotides align to TRBD1. The CDR3 length is 16 residues. J gave up 2 bases and V 4 bases, and 4 bases lay outside the gene matches. CDR1 and CDR2 (germline): SGHRS, YFSETQ. CDR3 DNA: TGCGCCAGCAGCCTACAGGGGGCGCCTGGGGCCAACGTCCTGACTTTC. This sequence encodes CASSLQGAPGANVLTF.

The chain has TRBV5-1 and TRBJ2-3; perhaps TRBD1 as D (6 bases). The V gene's germline CDR1 is SGHRS and CDR2 YFSETQ. The CDR3 consists of 16 residues. Trimming removed 2 bases at V and 3 bases at J, with 16 bases between. CDR3 coding DNA: TGCGCCAGCAGCTTTCAGGGGCGAAGTGTTACAGATACGCAGTATTTT. Translated, it gives CASSFQGRSVTDTQYF.

This clonotype was counted only a few times. The CDR3, as DNA: TGTGCCAGCAGCCAAGAACGGGGTAGCTCCTACAATGAGCAGTTCTTC. It translates to CASSQERGSSYNEQFF. The V and J genes are TRBV4-2 and TRBJ2-1; a possible D gene is TRBD2 (5 bases). Trimming removed 0 bases from V and 0 bases from J, with 9 bases in between. Germline V gene data show CDR1 as LGHNA and CDR2 as YNFKEQ. The CDR3 loop spans 16 amino acids.

This rearrangement joins TRBV7-7 to TRBJ2-2; D is undetermined. The germline V and J ends were trimmed by 1 base and 3 bases, with 6 bases remaining between them. Per germline, CDR1 SSHAT and CDR2 FNYEAQ (reference sequence). The CDR3 consists of 14 residues. In DNA form, the CDR3 reads TGTGCCAGCAGCTTAGTGGAAGACACCGGGGAGCTGTTTTTT. Protein sequence: CASSLVEDTGELFF.

The chain uses TRBV12-3 or TRBV12-4 and TRBJ2-7, with a weak D call TRBD2 (5 bases). Between the trimmed V and J ends, which lost 0 bases and 0 bases, there was a span of 9 bases. CDR3 length: 15 residues. In DNA form, the CDR3 reads TGTGCCAGCAGTTTAGCTCCTAGCCTCTCCTACGAGCAGTACTTC. Protein: CASSLAPSLSYEQYF.

This sequence joins TRBV20-1 and TRBJ2-7; 12 bases match TRBD2. Germline V lookup: CDR1 DFQATT, CDR2 SNEGSKA (reference sequence). This CDR3 has 13 residues. The V gene end was trimmed by 5 bases and the J gene end by 2 bases; junction bases not matched to a gene: 1. The CDR3 DNA sequence: TGCAGTGCTTCTAGCGGGAGGGCCTACGAGCAGTACTTC. This translates into CSASSGRAYEQYF.

The chain combines TRBV25-1 with TRBJ2-1; 9 bases align to TRBD1. Germline-derived CDR1 and CDR2 are MGHDK and SYGVNS. The CDR3 length is 15 residues. Trimming removed 8 bases from V and 5 bases from J; junction bases left unmatched: 10. CDR3 coding DNA: TGTGCCAGCGGCTCCGCGGACAGGGGAGACAATGAGCAGTTCTTC. Translated, it gives CASGSADRGDNEQFF.

A few counts support this clonotype. V is TRBV9 and J is TRBJ2-2; TRBD2 matches 10 bases. This CDR3 has 18 amino acids. With V trimmed by 4 bases and J by 6 bases, 15 bases remained unmatched. Germline CDR1 SGDLS, CDR2 YYNGEE. As DNA, the CDR3 is TGTGCCAGCAGCAAGCGCCGAGCGGGAGGGCCGCTGGCCGGGGAGCTGTTTTTT. The encoded protein is CASSKRRAGGPLAGELFF.

This clonotype showed up many times. The CDR3 loop is CASSPGTSSYEQYF. As DNA, the CDR3 is TGCGCCAGCAGCCCGGGGACTAGCAGCTACGAGCAGTACTTC. V usage is TRBV4-3 and J usage is TRBJ2-7; TRBD2 matches at 9 bases. CDR3 size: 14 residues. The germline V gene has CDR1 LGHNA and CDR2 YSLEER. The V gene end was trimmed by 4 bases and the J gene end by 3 bases; junction bases not matched to a gene: 4.

This clonotype was seen only a few times. This chain connects TRBV9 to TRBJ2-3, with 7 positions matching TRBD2. CDR1 is SGDLS and CDR2 is YYNGEE in the germline V gene. The length of the CDR3 is 18 residues. V dropped 3 bases and J dropped 1; count of bases not matched to a gene: 14. CDR3 amino acids: CASSAQILADEGTDTQYF. In DNA, the CDR3 is TGTGCCAGCAGCGCCCAGATCCTAGCGGACGAGGGCACAGATACGCAGTATTTT. Using reference TRBV9 and TRBJ2-3 for the parts outside the CDR3, the full variable domain is DSGVTQTPKHLITATGQRVTLRCSPRSGDLSVYWYQQSLDQGLQFLIQYYNGEERAKGNILERFSAQQFPDLHSELNLSSLELGDSALYFCASSAQILADEGTDTQYFGPGTRLTVL.

This clonotype was counted only a few times. The chain recombines TRBV29-1 with TRBJ2-3; a weak D match, TRBD1 (5 bases). The CDR3 covers 14 residues. Germline-derived CDR1 and CDR2 are SQVTM and ANQGSEA. Between the trimmed V and J ends, which lost 7 bases and 0 bases, there was a span of 14 bases. CDR3 DNA: TGCAGCGGAGACAGTGACTCTAGCACAGATACGCAGTATTTT. Translation: CSGDSDSSTDTQYF.

The rearrangement links TRBV28 to TRBJ2-1; a possible D gene is TRBD2 (6 bases). The germline V gene has CDR1 MDHEN and CDR2 SYDVKM. The CDR3 is 15 amino acids. V gave up 6 bases and J gave up 8 bases, with 20 bases separating them. CDR3 loop: CASSRRDLARYEQFF. CDR3 DNA: TGTGCCAGCAGCCGGCGGGACCTGGCTAGGTATGAGCAGTTCTTC.

This clonotype has just a few counts. The chain carries TRBV7-8 and TRBJ2-5, with D possibly TRBD2 on 7 matching bases. The CDR3 has 15 residues. Germline V gene sequence: CDR1 SGHVS, CDR2 FQNEAQ. The V end was cut by 6 bases, the J end by 5 bases, with 19 bases between. The CDR3 protein is CASRTATGGLETQYF. In DNA form, the CDR3 reads TGTGCCAGCAGGACCGCTACCGGGGGGCTGGAGACCCAGTACTTC.

The rearrangement joins TRBV7-9 to TRBJ2-7; tentative D call: TRBD2 (6 bases). The V end lost 1 base, the J end lost 3 bases, and 10 bases lay between the germline ends. Germline CDR1 is SEHNR and CDR2 is FQNEAQ (reference sequence). CDR3 length: 14 residues. The chain's CDR3 is CASSLGSGDYEQYF. Here the CDR3 DNA reads TGTGCCAGCAGCTTAGGTTCGGGGGACTACGAGCAGTACTTC.

This clonotype was seen a handful of times. This chain connects TRBV6-5 to TRBJ2-3; 8 bases fit TRBD2. CDR3 size: 18 residues. With V trimmed by 2 bases and J by 2 bases, 12 bases remained unmatched. In germline, CDR1 is MNHEY, CDR2 SVGAGI. CDR3 region: CASSYRPAGESYTDTQYF. The CDR3 nucleotides read TGTGCCAGCAGTTACAGGCCAGCGGGAGAGTCCTACACAGATACGCAGTATTTT.

The chain recombines TRBV14 with TRBJ2-2; possibly TRBD1 for D (7 bases). Trimming cost V 1 base and J 3 bases, with 12 bases left between them. Germline values: CDR1 SGHDN, CDR2 FVKESK. The CDR3 covers 16 residues. The DNA of the CDR3 is TGTGCCAGCAGCCAAGTCGCGGGACAGTACACCGGGGAGCTGTTTTTT. Translating it yields CASSQVAGQYTGELFF.

The table lists this clonotype with many counts. CDR3 protein: CASSFLSGSRETQYF. CDR3 DNA: TGTGCCAGCAGTTTCCTTTCAGGGTCCCGAGAGACCCAGTACTTC. The chain uses TRBV28 and TRBJ2-5, with D possibly matching TRBD1 (5 bases). V was trimmed by 3 bases and J by 4 bases, leaving 15 bases between them. CDR1 MDHEN and CDR2 SYDVKM come from the germline V gene. The CDR3 consists of 15 residues.